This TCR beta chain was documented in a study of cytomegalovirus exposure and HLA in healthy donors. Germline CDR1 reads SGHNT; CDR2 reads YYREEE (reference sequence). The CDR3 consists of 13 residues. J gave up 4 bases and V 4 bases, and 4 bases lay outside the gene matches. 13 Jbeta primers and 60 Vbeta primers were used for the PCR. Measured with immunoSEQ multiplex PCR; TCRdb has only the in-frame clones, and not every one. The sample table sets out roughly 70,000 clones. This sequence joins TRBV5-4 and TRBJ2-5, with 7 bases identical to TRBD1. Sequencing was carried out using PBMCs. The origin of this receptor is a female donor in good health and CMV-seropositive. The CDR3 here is CASSVDRVETQYF. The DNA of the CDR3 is TGTGCCAGCAGCGTAGACAGGGTAGAGACCCAGTACTTC.